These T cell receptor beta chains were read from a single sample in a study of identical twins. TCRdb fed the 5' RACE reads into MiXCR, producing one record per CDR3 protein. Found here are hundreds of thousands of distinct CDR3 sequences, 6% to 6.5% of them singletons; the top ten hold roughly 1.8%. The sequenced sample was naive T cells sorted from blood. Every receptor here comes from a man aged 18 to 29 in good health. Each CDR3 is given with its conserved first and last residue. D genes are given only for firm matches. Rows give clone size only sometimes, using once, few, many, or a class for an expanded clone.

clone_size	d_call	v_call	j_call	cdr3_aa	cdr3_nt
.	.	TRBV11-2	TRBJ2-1	CASSTQQLPYNEQFF	TGTGCCAGCAGCACACAACAATTACCCTACAATGAGCAGTTCTTC
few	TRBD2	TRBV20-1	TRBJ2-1	CSARKSGRVNNEQFF	TGCAGTGCTAGGAAAAGCGGGAGGGTGAACAATGAGCAGTTCTTC
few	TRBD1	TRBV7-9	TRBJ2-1	CASSLAPGQSSRNEQFF	TGTGCCAGCAGCTTAGCCCCGGGACAGTCATCACGTAATGAGCAGTTCTTC
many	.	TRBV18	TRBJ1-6	CASSPIPRDSPLHF	TGTGCCAGCTCACCAATACCACGGGATTCACCCCTCCACTTT
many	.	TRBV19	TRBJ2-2	CASSRQRTGELFF	TGTGCCAGTAGTCGACAGCGCACCGGGGAGCTGTTTTTT
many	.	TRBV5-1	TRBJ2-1	CASSLELAYNEQFF	TGCGCCAGCAGCTTGGAGCTTGCCTACAATGAGCAGTTCTTC
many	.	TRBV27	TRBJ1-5	CASSFSGDQPQHF	TGTGCCAGCAGTTTTAGCGGGGATCAGCCCCAGCATTTT
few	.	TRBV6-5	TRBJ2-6	CASSYVGSYSGANVLTF	TGTGCCAGCAGTTACGTAGGCAGCTACTCTGGGGCCAACGTCCTGACTTTC
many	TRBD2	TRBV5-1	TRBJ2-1	CASSLEASGRQGYNEQFF	TGCGCCAGCAGCTTGGAGGCTAGCGGGAGACAAGGCTACAATGAGCAGTTCTTC
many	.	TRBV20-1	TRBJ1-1	CSAPTVMNTEAFF	TGCAGTGCTCCTACCGTCATGAACACTGAAGCTTTCTTT
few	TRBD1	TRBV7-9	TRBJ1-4	CASSLARRGRGEKLFF	TGTGCCAGCAGCTTAGCGCGCAGGGGGCGTGGAGAAAAACTGTTTTTT
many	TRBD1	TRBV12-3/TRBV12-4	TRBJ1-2	CASSVRDSNYGYTF	TGTGCCAGCAGTGTCCGGGACAGCAACTATGGCTACACCTTC
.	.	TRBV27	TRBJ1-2	CASSPHQRGGYTF	TGTGCCAGCAGTCCGCACCAACGGGGTGGCTACACCTTC
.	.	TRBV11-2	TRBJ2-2	CASSLGAQGAGELFF	TGTGCCAGCAGCTTAGGGGCCCAGGGCGCCGGGGAGCTGTTTTTT
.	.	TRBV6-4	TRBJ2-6	CASKGSGANVLTF	TGTGCCAGCAAAGGGTCTGGGGCCAACGTCCTGACTTTC
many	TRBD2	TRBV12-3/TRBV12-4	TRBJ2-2	CASSLVLAGGPPNTGELFF	TGTGCCAGCAGTTTGGTACTAGCGGGAGGGCCACCCAACACCGGGGAGCTGTTTTTT
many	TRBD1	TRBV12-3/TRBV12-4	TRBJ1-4	CASSLGSGGGEKLFF	TGTGCCAGCAGTTTAGGTTCAGGGGGCGGTGAAAAACTGTTTTTT
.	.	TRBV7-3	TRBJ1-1	CASSPTGARGTEAFF	TGTGCCAGCAGCCCCACCGGGGCCAGAGGTACTGAAGCTTTCTTT
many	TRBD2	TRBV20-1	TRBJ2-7	CSARATSGFPYEQYF	TGCAGTGCTAGAGCAACTAGCGGGTTCCCCTACGAGCAGTACTTC
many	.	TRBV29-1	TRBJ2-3	CSVGRANSADTQYF	TGCAGCGTTGGGAGGGCTAATTCGGCAGATACGCAGTATTTT
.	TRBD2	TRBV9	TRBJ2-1	CASSVMAGGFDEQFF	TGTGCCAGCAGCGTAATGGCGGGAGGGTTCGATGAGCAGTTCTTC
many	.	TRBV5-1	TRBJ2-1	CASSLSPSAHSYNEQFF	TGCGCCAGCAGCTTGTCCCCTAGCGCACACTCCTACAATGAGCAGTTCTTC
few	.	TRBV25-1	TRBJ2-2	CASNWGNTGELFF	TGTGCCAGCAACTGGGGTAACACCGGGGAGCTGTTTTTT
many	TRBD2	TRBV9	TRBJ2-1	CASSVGPAGYNEQFF	TGTGCCAGCAGCGTAGGGCCAGCGGGATACAATGAGCAGTTCTTC
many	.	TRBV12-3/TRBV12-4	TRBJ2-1	CASSFWGTTYNEQFF	TGTGCCAGCAGTTTTTGGGGTACAACCTACAATGAGCAGTTCTTC
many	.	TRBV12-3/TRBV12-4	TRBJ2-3	CASTPGDTQYF	TGTGCCAGCACCCCGGGAGATACGCAGTATTTT
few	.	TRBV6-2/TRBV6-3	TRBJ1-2	CASSYSGSGYYGYTF	TGTGCCAGCAGTTACTCGGGGTCAGGGTACTATGGCTACACCTTC
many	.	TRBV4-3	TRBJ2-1	CASSQGPGQAHNEQFF	TGCGCCAGCAGCCAAGGACCGGGGCAGGCCCACAATGAGCAGTTCTTC
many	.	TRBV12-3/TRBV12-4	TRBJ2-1	CASSPRTVVEQFF	TGTGCCAGCAGCCCTAGGACAGTTGTTGAGCAGTTCTTC
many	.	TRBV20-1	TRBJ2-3	CSAIRSARDTQYF	TGCAGTGCTATTCGATCCGCGCGAGATACGCAGTATTTT
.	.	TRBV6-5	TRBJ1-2	CASRTVDGYTF	TGTGCCAGCAGGACAGTCGATGGCTACACCTTC
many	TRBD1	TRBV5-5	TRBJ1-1	CASSGDRGFFEAFF	TGTGCCAGCAGCGGTGACAGGGGCTTTTTTGAAGCTTTCTTT
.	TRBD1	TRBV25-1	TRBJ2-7	CASSDIGTGESYEQYF	TGTGCCAGCAGTGATATCGGGACAGGGGAATCGTACGAGCAGTACTTC
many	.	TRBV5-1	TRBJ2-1	CASSYRGFLYNEQFF	TGCGCCAGCAGCTACCGGGGGTTTCTTTACAATGAGCAGTTCTTC
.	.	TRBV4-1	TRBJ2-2	CASSQEQFTGDTGELFF	TGCGCCAGCAGCCAAGAGCAGTTCACTGGCGACACCGGGGAGCTGTTTTTT
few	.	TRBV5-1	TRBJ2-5	CASSARDGYQETQYF	TGCGCCAGCAGCGCCCGGGACGGGTACCAAGAGACCCAGTACTTC
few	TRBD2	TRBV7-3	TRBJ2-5	CASSSGTTKYQETQYF	TGTGCCAGCAGCTCTGGGACTACCAAGTACCAAGAGACCCAGTACTTC
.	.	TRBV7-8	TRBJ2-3	CASCFGGQSTDTQYF	TGTGCCAGCTGCTTCGGGGGACAGAGCACAGATACGCAGTATTTT
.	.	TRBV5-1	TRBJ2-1	CASSPGTSSSYNEQFF	TGCGCCAGCAGCCCAGGGACCTCAAGCTCCTACAATGAGCAGTTCTTC
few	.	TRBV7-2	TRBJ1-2	CASSLAKPNGYTF	TGTGCCAGCAGCTTAGCCAAGCCCAATGGCTACACCTTC
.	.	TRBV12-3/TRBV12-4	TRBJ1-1	CASRVTVQAFF	TGTGCCAGCAGGGTGACGGTTCAAGCTTTCTTT
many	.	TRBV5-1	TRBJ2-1	CASSSDSANEQFF	TGCGCCAGCAGCTCGGACTCGGCCAATGAGCAGTTCTTC
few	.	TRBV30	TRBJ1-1	CAWGRAGEAFF	TGTGCCTGGGGCCGTGCCGGTGAAGCTTTCTTT
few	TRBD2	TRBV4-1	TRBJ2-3	CASSQDGGTSEYTDTQYF	TGCGCCAGCAGCCAAGACGGTGGGACTAGCGAGTACACAGATACGCAGTATTTT
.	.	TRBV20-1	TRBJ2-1	CSARTPGVSSYSYNEQFF	TGCAGTGCTAGAACGCCAGGGGTCTCTAGCTACTCCTACAATGAGCAGTTCTTC
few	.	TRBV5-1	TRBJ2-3	CASSATRRADTQYF	TGCGCCAGCAGCGCCACCAGGAGGGCAGATACGCAGTATTTT
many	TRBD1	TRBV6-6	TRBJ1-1	CATQGARGTEAFF	TGTGCCACCCAGGGGGCGCGGGGCACTGAAGCTTTCTTT
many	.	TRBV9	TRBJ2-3	CASSGGRGRTDTQYF	TGTGCCAGCAGCGGGGGGAGGGGGCGAACAGATACGCAGTATTTT
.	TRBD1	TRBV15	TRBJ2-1	CATSHRGNYNEQFF	TGTGCCACCAGCCACAGGGGAAATTACAATGAGCAGTTCTTC
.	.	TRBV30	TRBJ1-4	CAWSGSEKLFF	TGTGCCTGGAGCGGAAGCGAAAAACTGTTTTTT
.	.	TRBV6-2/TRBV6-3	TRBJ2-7	CASTSRGGRFSYEQYF	TGTGCCAGCACATCCAGGGGCGGGCGTTTTTCCTACGAGCAGTACTTC
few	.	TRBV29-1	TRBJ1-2	CSGGGYYGYTF	TGCAGCGGGGGGGGCTACTATGGCTACACCTTC
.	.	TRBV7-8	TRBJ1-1	CASSLGSGWTEAFF	TGTGCCAGCAGCTTAGGCTCTGGGTGGACTGAAGCTTTCTTT